This T cell receptor (beta chain) was captured in a study of cytomegalovirus exposure and HLA in healthy donors. Study-level points and caveats: Researchers reported in a later analysis that common viral pathogens appeared linked to several top clusters.

It was with 60 Vbeta and 13 Jbeta primers that the PCR ran. Only in-frame clones appear in the TCRdb table, and some are missing; sequencing was by immunoSEQ multiplex PCR. Of roughly 120,000 clones listed, over 60% were seen once; the top ten hold 1.9%. As to this clone: Its antigen remains unknown.

Germline V gene data show CDR1 as SQVTM and CDR2 as ANQGSEA. V lost 3 bases, J lost 6 bases, and 20 bases lay in between. The CDR3 covers 16 residues. The sequence was collected from a man between 50 and 59 years old in good health and CMV-seronegative. Sample: PBMCs. The chain links TRBV29-1 to TRBJ2-2, with D possibly being TRBD2 (5 bases). DNA for the CDR3: TGCAGCGTTGATGGAGATTCGGGGTCCGACGCCGGGGAGCTGTTTTTT. Its translation is CSVDGDSGSDAGELFF.